This T cell receptor beta chain was recorded in a study of Ad26.COV2.S vaccination and SARS-CoV-2 variants. Overall study context: Each vaccinee took Ad26.COV2.S intramuscularly, once or twice 56 days apart.

Looked up from germline, CDR1 is MNHNS and CDR2 is SASEGT. The V end lost 3 bases, the J end lost 4 bases, and 11 bases lay between the germline ends. The CDR3 spans 14 residues. TCRdb's table, derived via immunoSEQ multiplex PCR, lists solely in-frame clones and lacks some. This table holds hundreds of thousands of clones, about 89% found once. The treatment denotes: some 20 received Ad26.COV2.S at low or high dose, single or two shots; about 5 received placebo; per-sample allocation not given. Day 63 following the first vaccine or placebo injection was when the samples were taken. V and J are TRBV6-1 and TRBJ2-3, with D possibly TRBD1 on 5 matching bases. This specimen was peripheral blood, taken in a trial of Ad26.COV2.S vaccine versus placebo. This sequence originates from a person between 18 and 59 years old who received the Ad26.COV2.S COVID-19 vaccine or a placebo. The CDR3 DNA is TGTGCCAGCAGTGACAGGGTTCGGGCAGATACGCAGTATTTT. Amino acid sequence: CASSDRVRADTQYF.